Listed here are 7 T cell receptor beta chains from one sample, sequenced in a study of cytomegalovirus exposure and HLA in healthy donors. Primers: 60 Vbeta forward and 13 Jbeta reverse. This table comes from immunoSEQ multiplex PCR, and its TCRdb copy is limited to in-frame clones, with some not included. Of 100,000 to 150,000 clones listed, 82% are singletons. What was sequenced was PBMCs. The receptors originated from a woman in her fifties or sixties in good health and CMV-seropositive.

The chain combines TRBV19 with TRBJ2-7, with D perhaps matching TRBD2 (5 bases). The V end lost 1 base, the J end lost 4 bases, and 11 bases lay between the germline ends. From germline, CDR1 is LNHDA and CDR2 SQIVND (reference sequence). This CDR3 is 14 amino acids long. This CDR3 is CASSIGTGGYEQYF. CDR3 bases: TGTGCCAGTAGTATAGGGACTGGCGGGTACGAGCAGTACTTC.

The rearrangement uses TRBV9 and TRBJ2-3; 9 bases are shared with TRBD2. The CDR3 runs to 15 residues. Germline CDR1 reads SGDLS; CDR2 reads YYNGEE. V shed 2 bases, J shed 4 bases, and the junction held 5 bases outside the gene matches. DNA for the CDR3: TGTGCCAGCAGCGTGACTAGCGGAGGGGCAGATACGCAGTATTTT. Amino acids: CASSVTSGGADTQYF. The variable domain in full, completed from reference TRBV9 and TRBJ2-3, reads DSGVTQTPKHLITATGQRVTLRCSPRSGDLSVYWYQQSLDQGLQFLIQYYNGEERAKGNILERFSAQQFPDLHSELNLSSLELGDSALYFCASSVTSGGADTQYFGPGTRLTVL.

The CDR3 protein is CATSNDMGSGNTIYF. The CDR3 nucleotides are TGTGCCACCAGCAACGACATGGGCTCTGGAAACACCATATATTTT. The chain is built from TRBV15 and TRBJ1-3, with no clear D. V was cut by 4 bases and J by 0 bases, with 10 bases left in between. The CDR3 runs to 15 residues. The V gene's germline CDR1 is LNHNV and CDR2 YYDKDF (reference sequence).

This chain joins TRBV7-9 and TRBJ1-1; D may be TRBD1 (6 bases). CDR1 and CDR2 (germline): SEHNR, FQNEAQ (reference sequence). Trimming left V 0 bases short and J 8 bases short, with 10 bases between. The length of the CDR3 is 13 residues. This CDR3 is CASSLADRLEAFF. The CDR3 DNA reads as TGTGCCAGCAGCTTAGCGGACAGACTAGAAGCTTTCTTT. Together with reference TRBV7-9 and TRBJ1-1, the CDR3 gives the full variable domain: DTGVSQNPRHKITKRGQNVTFRCDPISEHNRLYWYRQTLGQGPEFLTYFQNEAQLEKSRLLSDRFSAERPKGSFSTLEIQRTEQGDSAMYLCASSLADRLEAFFGQGTRLTVV.

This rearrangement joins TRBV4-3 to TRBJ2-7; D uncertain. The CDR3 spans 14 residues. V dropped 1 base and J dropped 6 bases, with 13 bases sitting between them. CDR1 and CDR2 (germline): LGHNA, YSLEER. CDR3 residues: CASSQAYQASEQYF. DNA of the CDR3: TGCGCCAGCAGCCAAGCTTACCAGGCATCCGAGCAGTACTTC.

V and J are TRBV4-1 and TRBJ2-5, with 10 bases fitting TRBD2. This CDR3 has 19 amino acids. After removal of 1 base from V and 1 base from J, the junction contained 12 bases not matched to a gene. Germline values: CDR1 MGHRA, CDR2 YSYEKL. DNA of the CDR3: TGCGCCAGCAGCCAAGGCGGTAGCGGGAGGAAGGGGCCCCAAGAGACCCAGTACTTC. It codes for CASSQGGSGRKGPQETQYF.

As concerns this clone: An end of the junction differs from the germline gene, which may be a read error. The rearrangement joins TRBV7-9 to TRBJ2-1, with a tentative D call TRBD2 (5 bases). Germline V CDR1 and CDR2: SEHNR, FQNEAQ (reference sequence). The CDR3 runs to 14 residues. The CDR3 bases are TGTTCCAGCAGCCTAGGGCGGGTCTACAATGAGCAGTTCTTC. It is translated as CSSSLGRVYNEQFF. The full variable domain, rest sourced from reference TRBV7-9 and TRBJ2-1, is DTGVSQNPRHKITKRGQNVTFRCDPISEHNRLYWYRQTLGQGPEFLTYFQNEAQLEKSRLLSDRFSAERPKGSFSTLEIQRTEQGDSAMYLCSSSLGRVYNEQFFGPGTRLTVL.